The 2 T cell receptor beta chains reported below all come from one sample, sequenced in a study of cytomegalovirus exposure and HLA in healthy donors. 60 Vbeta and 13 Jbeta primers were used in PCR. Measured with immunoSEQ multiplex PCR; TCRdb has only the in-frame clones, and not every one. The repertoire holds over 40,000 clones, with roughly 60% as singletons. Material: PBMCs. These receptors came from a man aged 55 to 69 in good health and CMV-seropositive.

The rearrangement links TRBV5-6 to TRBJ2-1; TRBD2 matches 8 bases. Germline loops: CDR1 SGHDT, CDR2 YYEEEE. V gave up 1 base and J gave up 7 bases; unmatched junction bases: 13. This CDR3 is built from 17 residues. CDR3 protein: CASSLLGVREGRNEQFF. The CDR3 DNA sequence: TGTGCCAGCAGCTTGTTAGGAGTACGGGAGGGCCGGAATGAGCAGTTCTTC.

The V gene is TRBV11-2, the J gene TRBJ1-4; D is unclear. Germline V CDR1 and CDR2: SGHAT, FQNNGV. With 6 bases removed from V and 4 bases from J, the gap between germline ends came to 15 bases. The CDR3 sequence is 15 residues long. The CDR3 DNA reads TGTGCCAGCAGGACCGGGAGCTCGATTAATGAAAAACTGTTTTTT. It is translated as CASRTGSSINEKLFF.